The next 32 T cell receptor beta chains were all read from a single sample in a study of blood T cell repertoires in COVID-19 (dated by TCRdb to the early 2020s). The library came from the immunoSEQ multiplex PCR assay. The immuneACCESS repertoire file appears here via TCRdb, limited to in-frame rearrangements. These files lack a portion of the clones; in checked studies, under half of the deficit traces to unresolved V genes, and the cause of the others is not known. In all, the sample holds roughly 260,000 clones, and approximately 91% of those were seen once. The ten largest clonotypes hold under 3% of the sample. The sample consisted of peripheral blood. Every receptor here comes from a person aged 18-35 years with COVID-19, enrolled during active disease.

The rearrangement uses TRBV2 and TRBJ2-4, with 7 positions matching TRBD1. The CDR3 totals 12 residues. Germline loops: CDR1 SNHLY, CDR2 FYNNEI. Germline trimming cut 8 bases from V and 8 bases from J; bases unmatched to any gene: 6. The CDR3 here is CASGQGVYIQYF. DNA of the CDR3: TGTGCCAGCGGGCAGGGGGTCTACATTCAGTACTTC.

The chain links TRBV2 to TRBJ1-2; D remains ambiguous. CDR3 length equals 12 residues. Trimming cost V 6 bases and J 6 bases, with 11 bases left between them. The germline V gene has CDR1 SNHLY and CDR2 FYNNEI. The CDR3 protein is CASSKDMDGYTF. Here the CDR3 DNA reads TGTGCCAGCAGCAAAGACATGGATGGCTACACCTTC.

The chain is built from TRBV27 and TRBJ1-5, with a weak D call TRBD1 (5 bases). The CDR3 consists of 14 residues. V lost 6 bases and J 10 bases, leaving 19 bases between the germline ends. Per germline, CDR1 MNHEY and CDR2 SMNVEV (reference sequence). CDR3 in DNA: TGTGCCAGCAGGTCCGGCGGGGACTTTCCACCCCAGCATTTT. Translated: CASRSGGDFPPQHF.

The chain combines TRBV4-1 with TRBJ2-7, with 9 bases lining up with TRBD1. The V and J ends lost 3 bases and 3 bases, in that order; junction bases with no gene match: 6. The CDR3 is 15 residues long. Germline CDR1 and CDR2: MGHRA and YSYEKL. The CDR3 DNA reads as TGCGCCAGCAGCCATCCCGGGACAGGGCACTACGAGCAGTACTTC. Protein sequence: CASSHPGTGHYEQYF.

The CDR3 coding sequence is TGTGCCAGCAGTGATGGCGGGGTGCGTCAGCCCCAGCATTTT. As protein: CASSDGGVRQPQHF. V usage is TRBV25-1 and J usage is TRBJ1-5; D unclear. Germline V lookup: CDR1 MGHDK, CDR2 SYGVNS. CDR3 length equals 14 residues. The germline V and J ends were trimmed by 3 bases and 6 bases, with 12 bases remaining between them.

The V call is TRBV7-6, the J call TRBJ2-2; 8 bases are shared with TRBD1. CDR1 is SGHVS, CDR2 FNYEAQ, per germline. This CDR3 has 15 amino acids. With 4 bases clipped from V and 4 bases from J, the junction kept 5 bases outside the gene matches. The CDR3 sequence is CASSSGQGGTGELFF. CDR3 coding DNA: TGTGCCAGCAGCTCCGGACAGGGAGGCACCGGGGAGCTGTTTTTT.

This rearrangement joins TRBV6-1 to TRBJ2-3, with 9 bases fitting TRBD2. Germline V CDR1 and CDR2: MNHNS, SASEGT. V lost 1 base to trimming and J lost 2 bases; unmatched junction nucleotides: 16. This CDR3 is 20 amino acids long. The CDR3 sequence: CASSEVATIAGEILTDTQYF. In nucleotides, the CDR3 is TGTGCCAGCAGTGAAGTCGCCACTATAGCGGGGGAGATACTCACAGATACGCAGTATTTT.

The CDR3 is CASSLGQGVGEQYF. The CDR3 DNA reads as TGCGCCAGCAGCCTAGGACAGGGAGTCGGCGAGCAGTACTTC. The chain is built from TRBV5-1 and TRBJ2-7; 8 positions agree with TRBD1. The CDR3 runs to 14 residues. The V gene's germline CDR1 is SGHRS and CDR2 YFSETQ. Germline trimming cut 4 bases from V and 6 bases from J; bases unmatched to any gene: 9.

The chain employs TRBV2 and TRBJ1-5; D uncertain. Germline V gives CDR1 SNHLY, CDR2 FYNNEI. Trimming shortened V by 6 bases and J by 4 bases, and 7 bases separated the two germline ends. CDR3 length: 12 residues. CDR3 in amino acids: CASSLLNQPQHF. The CDR3 DNA is TGTGCCAGCAGCTTGCTAAATCAGCCCCAGCATTTT.

This sequence joins TRBV14 and TRBJ2-1; tentatively, D is TRBD2 (5 bases). This CDR3 has 15 residues. Trimming cost V 0 bases and J 0 bases, with 6 bases left between them. Germline CDR1 is SGHDN and CDR2 is FVKESK. CDR3: CASSQDGLSYNEQFF. The DNA for the CDR3 is TGTGCCAGCAGCCAAGATGGACTCTCCTACAATGAGCAGTTCTTC.

The chain joins TRBV7-2 to TRBJ1-2; D might be TRBD1 (5 bases). CDR1 SGHTA and CDR2 FQGNSA come from the germline V gene. This CDR3 spans 13 amino acids. V shed 1 base and J shed 8 bases, with 11 bases lying between them. In DNA, the CDR3 is TGTGCCAGCAGCTTAGAGCCAGGGCAAGGCTACACCTTC. Its translation: CASSLEPGQGYTF.

The chain links TRBV20-1 to TRBJ2-1; maybe TRBD2 (6 bases). Germline CDR1 DFQATT, CDR2 SNEGSKA (reference sequence). There are 15 residues in the CDR3. Trimming removed 3 bases from V and 9 bases from J, with 21 bases in between. CDR3 sequence reads: CSASPPGLRPAEQFF. The CDR3 nucleotides are TGCAGTGCTAGTCCCCCGGGACTCCGGCCGGCTGAGCAGTTCTTC.

This chain uses TRBV4-1 with TRBJ2-7, with TRBD2 matching over 11 bases. Germline CDR1 MGHRA, CDR2 YSYEKL. Trimming removed 5 bases from V and 0 bases from J; junction bases left unmatched: 9. CDR3 length: 17 amino acids. The CDR3 sequence: CASSTRLAGRNSYEQYF. The CDR3 region has the DNA TGCGCCAGCAGCACTCGACTAGCGGGGCGGAACTCCTACGAGCAGTACTTC.

This sequence joins TRBV25-1 and TRBJ1-6, with 7 bases lining up with TRBD1. The V gene end was trimmed by 6 bases and the J gene end by 6 bases; junction bases not matched to a gene: 5. The length of the CDR3 is 14 residues. Per germline, CDR1 MGHDK and CDR2 SYGVNS. CDR3 in amino acids: CASRPGQSNSPLHF. CDR3 nucleotide sequence: TGTGCCAGCAGACCGGGACAGAGTAATTCACCCCTCCACTTT. The whole variable domain, remainder taken from reference TRBV25-1 and TRBJ1-6, is EADIYQTPRYLVIGTGKKITLECSQTMGHDKMYWYQQDPGMELHLIHYSYGVNSTEKGDLSSESTVSRIRTEHFPLTLESARPSHTSQYLCASRPGQSNSPLHFGNGTRLTVT.

The chain carries TRBV28 and TRBJ1-5; possibly TRBD1 for D (6 bases). The CDR3 runs to 13 residues. Germline V gives CDR1 MDHEN, CDR2 SYDVKM. The germline V and J ends were trimmed by 10 bases and 3 bases, with 13 bases remaining between them. The CDR3, as DNA: TGTGCCACATCGGACAGCCCCAATCAGCCCCAGCATTTT. Its translation: CATSDSPNQPQHF.

The sample holds one count of this clone. The chain joins TRBV24-1 to TRBJ2-1, with TRBD1 matching 7 bases. The CDR3 consists of 15 residues. Germline V gene data show CDR1 as KGHDR and CDR2 as SFDVKD. V lost 3 bases and J lost 7; bases outside the gene matches: 8. CDR3 nucleotide sequence: TGTGCCACCAGTGATCAGACAGACAGGGCTAATGAGCAGTTCTTC. Its translation: CATSDQTDRANEQFF.

The V call is TRBV28, the J call TRBJ1-5, with 8 bases that match TRBD1. The CDR3 has 16 residues. J gave up 4 bases and V 7 bases, and 12 bases lay outside the gene matches. Looked up from germline, CDR1 is MDHEN and CDR2 is SYDVKM. For the CDR3, the DNA is TGTGCCAGCATGCAGGGGGCGCTACGGGCAAATCAGCCCCAGCATTTT. Translating gives CASMQGALRANQPQHF. The whole variable domain, filled in from reference TRBV28 and TRBJ1-5, reads DVKVTQSSRYLVKRTGEKVFLECVQDMDHENMFWYRQDPGLGLRLIYFSYDVKMKEKGDIPEGYSVSREKKERFSLILESASTNQTSMYLCASMQGALRANQPQHFGDGTRLSIL.

The chain combines TRBV5-6 with TRBJ1-2; tentative D call: TRBD1 (5 bases). V was shortened by 0 bases and J by 12 bases, with 18 bases between the two germline ends. The CDR3 covers 14 residues. CDR1 is SGHDT and CDR2 is YYEEEE in the germline V gene. The CDR3 region is CASSLGQPLPGHTF. For the CDR3, the DNA is TGTGCCAGCAGCTTGGGTCAGCCCCTCCCAGGGCACACCTTC.

This clone showed up just once. The rearrangement joins TRBV28 to TRBJ1-1; D is unresolved. CDR1 is MDHEN and CDR2 is SYDVKM in the germline V gene. Trimming left V 4 bases short and J 1 base short, with 7 bases between. This CDR3 has 13 amino acids. As DNA, the CDR3 is TGTGCCAGCAGTTCGTACAGGAACACTGAAGCTTTCTTT. Translated: CASSSYRNTEAFF.

J is TRBJ1-1 and V is TRBV27; D perhaps matches TRBD1 (5 bases). Germline CDR1 is MNHEY and CDR2 is SMNVEV (reference sequence). Trimming took off 3 bases at V and 0 bases at J, with 8 bases between the two ends. The CDR3 totals 14 residues. The CDR3, as DNA: TGTGCCAGCAGTTTGTCGGGGGTGAACACTGAAGCTTTCTTT. This sequence encodes CASSLSGVNTEAFF.

The chain links TRBV29-1 to TRBJ2-7, with 9 bases identical to TRBD2. V lost 1 base and J lost 7; bases outside the gene matches: 5. Looked up from germline, CDR1 is SQVTM and CDR2 is ANQGSEA. The CDR3 length is 13 residues. The CDR3 loop is CSVEVAGAKEQYF. CDR3 nucleotide sequence: TGCAGCGTTGAAGTAGCGGGAGCTAAAGAGCAGTACTTC.

This sequence joins TRBV7-2 and TRBJ2-7; D might be TRBD1 (5 bases). Trimming stripped 2 bases from V and 7 bases from J, with 18 bases between. The CDR3 runs 15 residues. The germline gives CDR1 SGHTA, CDR2 FQGNSA. CDR3 coding DNA: TGTGCCAGCAGCTTAATATTAGGGGTTGGGGCGGAGCAGTACTTC. Translating it yields CASSLILGVGAEQYF.

The rearrangement joins TRBV29-1 to TRBJ1-2, with unresolved D. This CDR3 spans 12 amino acids. The germline V gene encodes CDR1 SQVTM and CDR2 ANQGSEA. V was shortened by 4 bases and J by 4 bases, with 10 bases between the two germline ends. CDR3 bases: TGCAGCGTTGTAGGCGGACTCTATGGCTACACCTTC. Translation: CSVVGGLYGYTF.

The rearrangement links TRBV10-3 to TRBJ2-1; no clear D gene. The V gene lost 3 bases and the J gene lost 4 bases, with 4 bases spanning the gap. CDR1 is ENHRY and CDR2 is SYGVKD in the germline V gene. The CDR3 extends over 12 amino acids. CDR3 DNA: TGTGCCATCAGTGACAGGTACAATGAGCAGTTCTTC. This encodes CAISDRYNEQFF.

The chain recombines TRBV6-4 with TRBJ1-1, with D unresolved. The CDR3 consists of 13 residues. The V and J ends lost 5 bases and 3 bases respectively, with 10 bases between them. Germline assignment: CDR1 MRHNA and CDR2 SNTAGT. This CDR3 is CASSYSLYTEAFF. The CDR3 bases are TGTGCCAGCAGTTACAGTCTCTACACTGAAGCTTTCTTT.

The chain links TRBV10-3 to TRBJ1-6; D possibly corresponds to TRBD1 (6 bases). Germline CDR1 reads ENHRY; CDR2 reads SYGVKD. Trimming took 4 bases from V and 14 from J, leaving 18 bases between them. The CDR3 has 14 residues. The CDR3 spells CAISGEGGISSLHF. CDR3 in DNA: TGTGCCATCAGTGGGGAAGGGGGAATTTCGTCCCTCCACTTT.

V is TRBV20-1 and J is TRBJ2-7, with D uncertain. Trimming stripped 0 bases from V and 12 bases from J, with 12 bases between. This CDR3 comprises 11 residues. Germline-derived CDR1 and CDR2 are DFQATT and SNEGSKA (reference sequence). CDR3 sequence reads: CSARDRDLRYF. In DNA, the CDR3 is TGCAGTGCTAGAGATAGAGACTTACGGTACTTC.

The chain links TRBV6-5 to TRBJ2-2; 8 bases match TRBD1. The V gene's germline CDR1 is MNHEY and CDR2 SVGAGI. V gave up 4 bases and J gave up 4 bases; unmatched junction bases: 5. The CDR3 spans 15 residues. Here the CDR3 reads CASSSQGAGTGELFF. CDR3 in DNA: TGTGCCAGCAGTTCTCAGGGGGCCGGCACCGGGGAGCTGTTTTTT.

The chain links TRBV12-3 or TRBV12-4 to TRBJ1-1; no clear D. Deletions cut 3 bases from V and 4 bases from J, with 9 bases between. The CDR3 sequence is 13 residues long. CDR3 sequence (DNA): TGTGCCAGCAGTTTCTCAGTCGCCACTGAAGCTTTCTTT. Encoded protein: CASSFSVATEAFF.

The chain combines TRBV28 with TRBJ2-7, with D possibly TRBD1 on 5 matching bases. Germline assignment: CDR1 MDHEN and CDR2 SYDVKM. This CDR3 is 15 amino acids long. V was pared by 3 bases and J by 3 bases, with 15 bases between. The CDR3 loop is CASSLATSRDYEQYF. As DNA, the CDR3 is TGTGCCAGCAGTTTGGCGACAAGCAGGGACTACGAGCAGTACTTC.

J is TRBJ1-6 and V is TRBV6-5; D possibly corresponds to TRBD1 (5 bases). Germline V gene lookup returns CDR1 MNHEY and CDR2 SVGAGI. The CDR3 is 13 amino acids. Trimming removed 7 bases at V and 8 bases at J, with 12 bases between. DNA for the CDR3: TGTGCCAGCACCATCGGGGGGGATTCACCCCTCCACTTT. Its translation: CASTIGGDSPLHF.

The chain carries TRBV18 and TRBJ1-6; maybe TRBD1 (6 bases). The germline V gene encodes CDR1 KGHSH and CDR2 LQKENI. The CDR3 runs 16 residues. The V and J ends lost 2 bases and 2 bases respectively, with 10 bases between them. This CDR3 is CASSPGTGTYNSPLHF. The CDR3 coding sequence is TGTGCCAGCTCACCAGGCACAGGGACCTATAATTCACCCCTCCACTTT.